Sequencing of this TCR beta chain was carried out in a study of cytomegalovirus exposure and HLA in healthy donors. Study overall: Around 80 million unique TCR sequences came from HLA-typed donors in an early release. Among a few hundred genotyped donors, around 80% fell in the Caucasian-associated ancestry cluster. Notes on the study in general: Later genetic work tied a missense DCLRE1C variant to beta-chain V and J trimming.

With respect to this clone: The antigen is not known.

It was healthy bone marrow donors who served as donors. Germline V gene lookup returns CDR1 SGHTA and CDR2 FQGTGA. The length of the CDR3 is 13 residues. The V end lost 5 bases, the J end lost 5 bases, and 10 bases lay between the germline ends. 13 Jbeta primers and 60 Vbeta primers were used for the PCR. Method: immunoSEQ multiplex PCR; TCRdb's copy keeps in-frame clones and lacks some. The sample records some 200,000 clones, 77% being singletons. The clonotype comes from a woman aged 55-70 years in good health and CMV-seropositive. The J gene is TRBJ2-1, the V gene TRBV7-3; TRBD1 is a possible D gene (5 bases). Sequenced sample: PBMCs. CDR3 DNA sequence: TGTGCCAGCAGCCCAGGGCCCAACAATGAGCAGTTCTTC. Amino acids: CASSPGPNNEQFF.